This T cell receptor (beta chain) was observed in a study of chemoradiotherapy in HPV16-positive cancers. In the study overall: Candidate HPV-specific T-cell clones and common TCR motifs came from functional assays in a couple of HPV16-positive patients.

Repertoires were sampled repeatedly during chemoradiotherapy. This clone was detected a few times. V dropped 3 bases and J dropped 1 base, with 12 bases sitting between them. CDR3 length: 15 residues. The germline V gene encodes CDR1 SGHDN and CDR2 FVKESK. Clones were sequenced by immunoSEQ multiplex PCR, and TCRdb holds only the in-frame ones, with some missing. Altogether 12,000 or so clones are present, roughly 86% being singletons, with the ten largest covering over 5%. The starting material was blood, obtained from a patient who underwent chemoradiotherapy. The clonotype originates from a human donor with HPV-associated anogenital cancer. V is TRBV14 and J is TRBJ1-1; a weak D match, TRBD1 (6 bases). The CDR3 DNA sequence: TGTGCCAGCAGCCAGATCCAGGGGAGGAACACTGAAGCTTTCTTT. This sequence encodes CASSQIQGRNTEAFF.